This TCR beta chain is from a study of memory CD4+ T cells and cytomegalovirus serostatus. As handled by the study authors: Out-of-frame sequences were removed, leaving 2,000,000 or so distinct TCRbeta sequences. Measured with immunoSEQ multiplex PCR; TCRdb has only the in-frame clones, and not every one. D and trimming were read from the DNA, whereas the V and J calls and clone size are those reported in that table. The table records 45,000 to 60,000 clones, 70% to 75% of them present only once. In regard to this clone: Its antigen remains unknown.

General study results and limits: Suggested: most of the CMV-linked TCR signature lies in CD4+ memory cells.

Single viable CD3+CD4+CD8-CD45RO+ cells were sorted as the memory CD4+ T cells. Donors' CMV status reflects serum IgG against pp150, pp28, p38, p52. The CDR3 loop spans 13 amino acids. Trimming removed 1 base from V and 2 bases from J, with 7 bases in between. Germline CDR1 SGDLS, CDR2 YYNGEE. The origin of this receptor is an adult in good health and CMV-seropositive. The chain is built from TRBV9 and TRBJ2-7; D gene uncertain. The material sequenced was memory CD4+ T cells from blood. CDR3 nucleotide sequence: TGTGCCAGCAGCGTAAGTACTGCCTACGAGCAGTACTTC. Protein sequence: CASSVSTAYEQYF. The variable domain in full, with the rest retrieved from reference TRBV9 and TRBJ2-7, is DSGVTQTPKHLITATGQRVTLRCSPRSGDLSVYWYQQSLDQGLQFLIQYYNGEERAKGNILERFSAQQFPDLHSELNLSSLELGDSALYFCASSVSTAYEQYFGPGTRLTVT.